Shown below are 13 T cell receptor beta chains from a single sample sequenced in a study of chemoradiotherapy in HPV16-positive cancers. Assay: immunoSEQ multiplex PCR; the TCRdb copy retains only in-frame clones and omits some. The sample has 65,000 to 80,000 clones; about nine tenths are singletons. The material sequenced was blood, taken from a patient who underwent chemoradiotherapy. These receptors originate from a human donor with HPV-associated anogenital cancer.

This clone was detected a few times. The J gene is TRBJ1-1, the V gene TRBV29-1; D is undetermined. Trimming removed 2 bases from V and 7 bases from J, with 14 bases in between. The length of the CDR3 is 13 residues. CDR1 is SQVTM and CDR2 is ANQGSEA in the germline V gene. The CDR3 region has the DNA TGCAGCGTTGAATCAACAGCCAAACTTGAAGCTTTCTTT. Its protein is CSVESTAKLEAFF.

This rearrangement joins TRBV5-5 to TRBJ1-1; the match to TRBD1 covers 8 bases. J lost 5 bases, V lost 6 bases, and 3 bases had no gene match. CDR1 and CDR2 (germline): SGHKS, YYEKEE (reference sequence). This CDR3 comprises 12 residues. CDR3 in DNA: TGTGCCAGCATGGACAGGGTTACTGAAGCTTTCTTT. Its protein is CASMDRVTEAFF.

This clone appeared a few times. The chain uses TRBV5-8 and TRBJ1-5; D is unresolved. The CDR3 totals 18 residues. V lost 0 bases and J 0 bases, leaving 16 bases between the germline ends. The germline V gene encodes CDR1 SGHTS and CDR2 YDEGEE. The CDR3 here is CASSLVERAEYSNQPQHF. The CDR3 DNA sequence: TGTGCCAGCAGCTTGGTCGAGAGGGCGGAATATAGCAATCAGCCCCAGCATTTT.

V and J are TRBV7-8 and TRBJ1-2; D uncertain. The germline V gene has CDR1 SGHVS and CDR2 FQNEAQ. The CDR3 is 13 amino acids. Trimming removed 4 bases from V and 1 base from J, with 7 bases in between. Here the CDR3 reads CASSSTVNYGYTF. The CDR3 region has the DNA TGTGCCAGCAGCTCGACGGTTAACTATGGCTACACCTTC.

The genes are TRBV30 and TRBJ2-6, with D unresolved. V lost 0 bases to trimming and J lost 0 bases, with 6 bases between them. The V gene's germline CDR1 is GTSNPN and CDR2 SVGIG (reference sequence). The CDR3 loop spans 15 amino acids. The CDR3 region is CAWSVKRSGANVLTF. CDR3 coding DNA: TGTGCCTGGAGTGTGAAGCGCTCTGGGGCCAACGTCCTGACTTTC. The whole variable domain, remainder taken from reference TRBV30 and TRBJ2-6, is SQTIHQWPATLVQPVGSPLSLECTVEGTSNPNLYWYRQAAGRGLQLLFYSVGIGQISSEVPQNLSASRPQDRQFILSSKKLLLSDSGFYLCAWSVKRSGANVLTFGAGSRLTVL.

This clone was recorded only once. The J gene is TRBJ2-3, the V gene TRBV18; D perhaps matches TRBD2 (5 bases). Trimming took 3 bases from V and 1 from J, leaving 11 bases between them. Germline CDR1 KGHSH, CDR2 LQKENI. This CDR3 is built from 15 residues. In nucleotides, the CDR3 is TGTGCCAGCTCACCGGGAGAATCTGGCACAGATACGCAGTATTTT. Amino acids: CASSPGESGTDTQYF.

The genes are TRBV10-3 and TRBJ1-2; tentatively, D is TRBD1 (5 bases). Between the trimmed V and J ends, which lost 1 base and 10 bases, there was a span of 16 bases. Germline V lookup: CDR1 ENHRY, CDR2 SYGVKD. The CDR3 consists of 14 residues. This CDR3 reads CAISEWGRVKDYTF. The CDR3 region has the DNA TGTGCCATCAGTGAGTGGGGCAGGGTGAAGGACTACACCTTC.

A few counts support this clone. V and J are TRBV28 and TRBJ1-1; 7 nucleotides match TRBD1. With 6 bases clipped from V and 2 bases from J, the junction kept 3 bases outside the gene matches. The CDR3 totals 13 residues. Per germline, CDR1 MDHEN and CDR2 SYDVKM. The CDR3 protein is CASRQGRNTEAFF. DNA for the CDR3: TGTGCCAGCAGACAGGGGCGAAACACTGAAGCTTTCTTT.

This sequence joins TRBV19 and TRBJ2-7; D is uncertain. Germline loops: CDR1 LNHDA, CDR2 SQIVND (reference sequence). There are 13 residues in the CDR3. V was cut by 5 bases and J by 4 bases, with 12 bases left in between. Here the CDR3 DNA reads TGTGCCAGTAGTGCGGCCCGAGGATACGAGCAGTACTTC. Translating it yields CASSAARGYEQYF.

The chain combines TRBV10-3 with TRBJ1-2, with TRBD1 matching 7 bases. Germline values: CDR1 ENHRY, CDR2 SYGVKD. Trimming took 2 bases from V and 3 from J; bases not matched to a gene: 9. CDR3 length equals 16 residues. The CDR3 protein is CAISEPARGVDYGYTF. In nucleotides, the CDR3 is TGTGCCATCAGTGAGCCAGCCAGGGGGGTCGACTATGGCTACACCTTC.

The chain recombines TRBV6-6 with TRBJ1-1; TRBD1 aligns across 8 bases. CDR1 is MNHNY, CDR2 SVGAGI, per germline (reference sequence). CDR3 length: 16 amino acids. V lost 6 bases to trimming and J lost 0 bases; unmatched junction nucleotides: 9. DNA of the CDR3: TGTGCCAGCAGGGCTTCAGGGGGCCTGGTGAACACTGAAGCTTTCTTT. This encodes CASRASGGLVNTEAFF.

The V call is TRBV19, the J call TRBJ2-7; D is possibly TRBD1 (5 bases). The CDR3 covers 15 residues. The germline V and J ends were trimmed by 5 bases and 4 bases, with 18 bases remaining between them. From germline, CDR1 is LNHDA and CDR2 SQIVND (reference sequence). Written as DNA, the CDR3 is TGTGCCAGTAGTCAAGGTGACAGTTCTAGGTACGAGCAGTACTTC. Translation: CASSQGDSSRYEQYF.

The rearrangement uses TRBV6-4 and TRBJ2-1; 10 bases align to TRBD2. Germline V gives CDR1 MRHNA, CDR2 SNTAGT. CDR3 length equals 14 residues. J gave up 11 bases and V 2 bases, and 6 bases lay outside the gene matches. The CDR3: CASSDRAGGGKQFF. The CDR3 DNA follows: TGTGCCAGCAGTGACCGAGCGGGAGGGGGTAAGCAGTTCTTC.